Listed below are T cell receptor beta chains from one sample, sequenced in a study of PD-L1 blockade in urothelial cancer. Measured with immunoSEQ multiplex PCR; TCRdb has only the in-frame clones, and not every one. The sample has more than 45,000 clones, approximately 84% seen once. This specimen was PBMCs, taken around atezolizumab (anti-PD-L1) treatment. The receptors were sampled from a man in his fifties or sixties with urothelial cancer. Both conserved end residues are part of each CDR3. A D gene is named only where the DNA matches it firmly. Size tells how often a clone was seen (once, few, many) or the class of an expanded clone, and some rows leave it out.

j_call d_call clone_size v_call cdr3_nt cdr3_aa
TRBJ1-1 NA few TRBV5-6 TGTGCCAGCAGCTTGCAGAGGGAAGCTTTCTTT CASSLQREAFF
TRBJ2-1 TRBD2 NA TRBV5-1 TGCGCCAGCAGCGATGGACTAGCCCATGAGCAGTTCTTC CASSDGLAHEQFF
TRBJ2-1 TRBD2 NA TRBV9 TGTGCCAGCAGCGTAGAGTTAGCGGGGGGGGGAAACAATGAGCAGTTCTTC CASSVELAGGGNNEQFF
TRBJ2-5 TRBD2 NA TRBV7-6 TGTGCCAGCAGCTCCGGACTAGCGGGGCCAGAGACCCAGTACTTC CASSSGLAGPETQYF
TRBJ1-2 NA few TRBV6-1 TGTGCCAGCAGTGAAAGTTTAAACAGCGGCTATGGCTACACCTTC CASSESLNSGYGYTF
TRBJ2-5 NA NA TRBV5-1 TGCGCCAGCAGCTCACGGCGTGGGCCCCCGGAAGAGACCCAGTACTTC CASSSRRGPPEETQYF
TRBJ1-6 NA NA TRBV7-9 TGTGCCAGCAGGACAGGTCTTAATTCACCCCTCCACTTT CASRTGLNSPLHF
TRBJ2-6 TRBD2 NA TRBV5-1 TGCGCCAGCAGCTCTGAAGTTAGCGGGGGGGCCCTTGGGGCCAACGTCCTGACTTTC CASSSEVSGGALGANVLTF
TRBJ1-2 NA NA TRBV5-5 TGTGCCAGCAGCTGGATGACATCCACTAACTATGGCTACACCTTC CASSWMTSTNYGYTF
TRBJ2-7 TRBD2 NA TRBV4-2 TGTGCCAGCAGCCTCGGGACTAGCGGGGGGGTAAGCGAGCAGTACTTC CASSLGTSGGVSEQYF
TRBJ2-7 TRBD1 NA TRBV7-9 TGTGCCAGCAGCCCAGGGACAGGGGGCCCATACGAGCAGTACTTC CASSPGTGGPYEQYF
TRBJ1-5 NA NA TRBV4-1 TGCGCCAGCAGCCAAGATCTGCCCTCCGGGCAGCCCCAGCATTTT CASSQDLPSGQPQHF
TRBJ1-1 NA NA TRBV28 TGTGCCAGCAGTCCCCCCCCGGGGAACACTGAAGCTTTCTTT CASSPPPGNTEAFF
TRBJ2-1 NA NA TRBV5-1 TGCGCCAGCAGCTTGGGGGCGGGGAGCTCCTACAATGAGCAGTTCTTC CASSLGAGSSYNEQFF
TRBJ1-2 TRBD1 NA TRBV14 TGTGCCAGCAGCCAAGATTATCGACAGGGTGGTGGCTACACCTTC CASSQDYRQGGGYTF
TRBJ2-6 NA NA TRBV5-1 TGCGCCAGCAGCCCCACAGGGACTGGGGCCAACGTCCTGACTTTC CASSPTGTGANVLTF
TRBJ1-5 NA few TRBV10-1 TGCGCCAGCAGTGAGTCGCTTTACACGTCCAGCAATCAGCCCCAGCATTTT CASSESLYTSSNQPQHF
TRBJ2-5 NA NA TRBV13 TGTGCCAGCAGCCGCCGGGTAGCTGTTAAAGAGACCCAGTACTTC CASSRRVAVKETQYF
TRBJ1-1 NA NA TRBV11-3 TGTGCCAGCAGCTTAGATGAGGGGAGGGCTTTCTTT CASSLDEGRAFF
TRBJ1-1 NA once TRBV6-5 TGTGCCAGCAGCCTACGCCAGGGGAGAACTGAAGCTTTCTTT CASSLRQGRTEAFF
TRBJ2-3 TRBD2 NA TRBV7-7 TGTGCTAGCAGCGCCACTAGCGGGGGGGCCCTCGATACGCAGTATTTT CASSATSGGALDTQYF
TRBJ2-7 NA NA TRBV19 TGTGCCAGTAGTGATTCCGGGCAGGGGCCCTCCTACGAGCAGTACTTC CASSDSGQGPSYEQYF